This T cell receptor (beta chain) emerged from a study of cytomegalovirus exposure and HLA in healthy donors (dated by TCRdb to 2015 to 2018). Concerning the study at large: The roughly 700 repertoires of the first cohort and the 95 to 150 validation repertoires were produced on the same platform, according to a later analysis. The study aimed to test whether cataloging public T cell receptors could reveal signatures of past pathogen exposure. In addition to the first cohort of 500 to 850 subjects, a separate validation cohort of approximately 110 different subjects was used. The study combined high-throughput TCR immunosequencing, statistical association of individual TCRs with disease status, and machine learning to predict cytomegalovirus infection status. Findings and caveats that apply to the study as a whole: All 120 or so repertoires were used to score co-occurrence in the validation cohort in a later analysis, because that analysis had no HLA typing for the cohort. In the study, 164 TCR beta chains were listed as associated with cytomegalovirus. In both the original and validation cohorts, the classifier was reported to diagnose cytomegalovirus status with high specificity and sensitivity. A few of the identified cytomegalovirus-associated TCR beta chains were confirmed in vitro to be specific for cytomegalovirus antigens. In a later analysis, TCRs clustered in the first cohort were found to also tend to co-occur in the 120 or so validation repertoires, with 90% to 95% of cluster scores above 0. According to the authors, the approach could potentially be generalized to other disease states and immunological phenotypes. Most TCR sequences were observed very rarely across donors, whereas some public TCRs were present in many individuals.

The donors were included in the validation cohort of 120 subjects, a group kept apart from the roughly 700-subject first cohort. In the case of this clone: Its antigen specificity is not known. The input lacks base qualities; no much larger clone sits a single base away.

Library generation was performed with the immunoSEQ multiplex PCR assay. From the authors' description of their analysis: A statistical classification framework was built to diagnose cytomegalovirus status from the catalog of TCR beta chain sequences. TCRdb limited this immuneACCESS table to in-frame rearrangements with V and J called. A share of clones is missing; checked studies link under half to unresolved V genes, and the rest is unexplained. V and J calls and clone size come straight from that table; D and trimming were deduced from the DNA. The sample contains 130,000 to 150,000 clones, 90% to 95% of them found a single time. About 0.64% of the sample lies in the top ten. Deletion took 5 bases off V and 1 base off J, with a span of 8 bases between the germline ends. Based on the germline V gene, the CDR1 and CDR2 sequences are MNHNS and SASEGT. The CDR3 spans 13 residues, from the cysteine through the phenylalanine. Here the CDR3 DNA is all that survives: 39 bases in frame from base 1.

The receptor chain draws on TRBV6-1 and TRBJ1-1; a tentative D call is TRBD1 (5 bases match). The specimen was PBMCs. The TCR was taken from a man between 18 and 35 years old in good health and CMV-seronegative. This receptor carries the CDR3 CASSSRGNTEAFF. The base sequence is TGTGCCAGCAGTAGTAGGGGGAACACTGAAGCTTTCTTT.